A selection of T cell receptor beta chains follows, all from one sample in a study of blood T cell repertoires in COVID-19. TCRdb's table, derived via immunoSEQ multiplex PCR, lists solely in-frame clones and lacks some. The table lists 200,000 to 300,000 clones, around 86% of them singletons, with around 5% in the top ten. Sequencing input: peripheral blood. The receptors originated from a woman aged 55-75 years with COVID-19, enrolled during active disease. Both conserved end residues are part of each CDR3. The D gene is left open where the match is weak. Rows give clone size only sometimes, using once, few, many, or a class for an expanded clone.

j_call clone_size v_call d_call cdr3_nt cdr3_aa
TRBJ1-1 - TRBV19 - TGTGCCAGTAGTTCCAGGGCGAACACTGAAGCTTTCTTT CASSSRANTEAFF
TRBJ2-2 - TRBV5-4 TRBD1 TGTGCCAGCAGCCCGGACAGGGTGTTTACCGGGGAGCTGTTTTTT CASSPDRVFTGELFF
TRBJ1-1 few TRBV30 - TGTGCCTGGAGTCTGAGACATCACACTGAAGCTTTCTTT CAWSLRHHTEAFF
TRBJ2-7 - TRBV5-1 TRBD1 TGCGCCAGCAGCCCGACAGGGCCCTACGAGCAGTACTTC CASSPTGPYEQYF
TRBJ2-3 - TRBV11-3 TRBD2 TGTGCCAGCAGCTCTAGCGGGAACGGGGCAGATACGCAGTATTTT CASSSSGNGADTQYF
TRBJ1-2 - TRBV7-6 TRBD1 TGTGCCAGCAGCATGGGACAGGGCAGAGCTAACTATGGCTACACCTTC CASSMGQGRANYGYTF
TRBJ2-2 once TRBV10-1 TRBD2 TGCGCCAGCCGCATGGCGGGGGAGTCCGGGGAGCTGTTTTTT CASRMAGESGELFF
TRBJ1-6 - TRBV2 TRBD1 TGTGCCAGCAGTGCCGACAGGGGTTCACCCCTCCACTTT CASSADRGSPLHF
TRBJ2-1 - TRBV24-1 TRBD2 TGTGCCACCAGTGATCCAGGACTAGCGGGGAATGAGCAGTTCTTC CATSDPGLAGNEQFF
TRBJ2-5 - TRBV6-5 TRBD2 TGTGCCAGCAGTTACTCGTGGTTAGCGGGGCAAGAGACCCAGTACTTC CASSYSWLAGQETQYF
TRBJ2-1 few TRBV2 - TGTGCCAGCACAAGAGAGCGCTCCTACAATGAGCAGTTCTTC CASTRERSYNEQFF
TRBJ2-3 once TRBV11-2 TRBD2 TGTGCCAGCAGCTCTCCGGGACTAGCGGAGGGTACGCAGTATTTT CASSSPGLAEGTQYF
TRBJ2-7 - TRBV2 - TGTGCCAGCAGTGAACAGGGGTACGAGCAGTACTTC CASSEQGYEQYF
TRBJ1-6 - TRBV5-8 TRBD1 TGTGCCAGCAGCGAAGACAGGGTGCTGGAATCACCCCTCCACTTT CASSEDRVLESPLHF
TRBJ1-1 - TRBV27 - TGTGCCAGCAGTTTGTTGGCGGGGAAGGCTGAAGCTTTCTTT CASSLLAGKAEAFF
TRBJ2-1 - TRBV19 TRBD2 TGTGCCAGTAGTATCCCCCGCCTAGCGGGAGCTAATGAGCAGTTCTTC CASSIPRLAGANEQFF
TRBJ2-7 once TRBV9 - TGTGCCAGCAGCCCCCCGGGTAGGAGGCCCTACGAGCAGTACTTC CASSPPGRRPYEQYF
TRBJ1-6 - TRBV6-5 TRBD1 TGTGCCAGCAGTTACTATTGGGACAGAGGCAATTCACCCCTCCACTTT CASSYYWDRGNSPLHF
TRBJ2-3 - TRBV4-3 TRBD2 TGCGCCAGCAGCCGCCGACTAGCGATAAATACGCAGTATTTT CASSRRLAINTQYF
TRBJ2-2 - TRBV10-3 - TGTGCCATCAGTGAGTCGGAAGGGGCGAACACCGGGGAGCTGTTTTTT CAISESEGANTGELFF
TRBJ2-7 - TRBV5-6 TRBD1 TGTGCCAGCAGCCCGGACAGGACCTACGAGCAGTACTTC CASSPDRTYEQYF
TRBJ2-7 - TRBV5-1 - TGCGCCAGCAGCCCACAGGGTCGGGGGGACGAGCAGTACTTC CASSPQGRGDEQYF
TRBJ2-1 once TRBV14 TRBD2 TGTGCCAGCAGCCAAGTCTTGACTAGCGGGAAATTAATACCTACAAATGAGCAGTTCTTC CASSQVLTSGKLIPTNEQFF
TRBJ2-5 - TRBV5-1 TRBD2 TGCGCCAGCAGAAAACTAGCGGGGGCAGAGGGGGAGACCCAGTACTTC CASRKLAGAEGETQYF
TRBJ1-3 - TRBV11-2 - TGTGCCAGCAGCTTAGATCGGAGGATCTCTGGAAACACCATATATTTT CASSLDRRISGNTIYF
TRBJ2-5 - TRBV5-6 - TGTGCCAGCAGCTTGGCAACTAGGTGGGAGACCCAGTACTTC CASSLATRWETQYF
TRBJ1-1 - TRBV27 - TGTGCCAGCAGGGATATAAGACAACGGAACACTGAAGCTTTCTTT CASRDIRQRNTEAFF
TRBJ1-5 - TRBV19 TRBD1 TGTGCCAGTAGTATAGACCAGACAGGGACGAGCAATCAGCCCCAGCATTTT CASSIDQTGTSNQPQHF
TRBJ1-2 - TRBV24-1 - TGTGCCACCAGTCCGGACAGACTTAACTATGGCTACACCTTC CATSPDRLNYGYTF
TRBJ2-3 - TRBV4-3 TRBD2 TGCGCCAGCAGCCAAGTTCTGAGACTAGCGGGAGGTTGGGCAGATACGCAGTATTTT CASSQVLRLAGGWADTQYF
TRBJ2-1 once TRBV4-1 TRBD2 TGCGCCAGCAGCCAAGAGGAGAGTAGCGGGAGGCTAAATGAGCAGTTCTTC CASSQEESSGRLNEQFF
TRBJ2-1 - TRBV5-6 - TGTGCCAGCAGCTGGGCCCGGCGGGGGCGGTTGGTTCGCTACAATGAGCAGTTCTTC CASSWARRGRLVRYNEQFF
TRBJ1-2 once TRBV19 - TGTGCCAGTAGTCGGACAGTGGTATATGGCTACACCTTC CASSRTVVYGYTF
TRBJ1-2 few TRBV7-9 TRBD1 TGTGCCAGCAGTCCCGACAGGGGATACGGCTACACCTTC CASSPDRGYGYTF
TRBJ2-3 - TRBV21-1 - TGTGCCAGCAGCGGGAGACTAGCGGGAGGAGATACGCAGTATTTT CASSGRLAGGDTQYF
TRBJ1-4 - TRBV9 TRBD1 TGTGCCAGCAGCGGAAGGACAGGACCAAATGAAAAACTGTTTTTT CASSGRTGPNEKLFF
TRBJ1-5 few TRBV19 - TGTGCCAGTAGTATGGGGGGGCTGCCCCAGCATTTT CASSMGGLPQHF
TRBJ2-2 - TRBV7-3 - TGTGCCAGCAGCCCACGGGGGACCGGGGAGCTGTTTTTT CASSPRGTGELFF
TRBJ2-7 - TRBV7-6 TRBD2 TGTGCCAGCAGCTTTCACGGGGGGGTTCTCTACGAGCAGTACTTC CASSFHGGVLYEQYF
TRBJ2-7 - TRBV4-2 - TGTGCCAGCAGCCAAGATCTGCACGGTCCCTACGAGCAGTACTTC CASSQDLHGPYEQYF
TRBJ2-1 once TRBV19 TRBD2 TGTGCCAGTAACCGACTAGCGGGAGGCTCCTACAATGAGCAGTTCTTC CASNRLAGGSYNEQFF
TRBJ1-6 few TRBV18 - TGTGCCAGCTCACCAGACTGGAATTCACCCCTCCACTTT CASSPDWNSPLHF
TRBJ2-2 - TRBV5-4 - TGTGCCAGCAGCTTTCGAGCGAACACCGGGGAGCTGTTTTTT CASSFRANTGELFF
TRBJ2-1 - TRBV7-2 - TGTGCCAGCAGCCCCCGGTTTAGCTCCTACAATGAGCAGTTCTTC CASSPRFSSYNEQFF
TRBJ1-1 few TRBV19 - TGTGCCAGTAGTTCCCGCGGAGGAATGAACACTGAAGCTTTCTTT CASSSRGGMNTEAFF
TRBJ2-5 - TRBV6-5 - TGTGCCAGCAGACCCAGCGGCCAAGAGACCCAGTACTTC CASRPSGQETQYF
TRBJ2-1 - TRBV19 - TGTGCCAGTAGTATACCGAAACAGGGTGCCTCCTACAATGAGCAGTTCTTC CASSIPKQGASYNEQFF
TRBJ2-7 - TRBV28 TRBD2 TGTGCCAGCAGTCCACCCCTAGCGGGAGGCCCACATCGCGAGCAGTACTTC CASSPPLAGGPHREQYF
TRBJ2-3 - TRBV11-1 - TGTGCCAGCAGCTCGTACGTTACGCACACGAATACGCAGTATTTT CASSSYVTHTNTQYF
TRBJ1-1 - TRBV6-5 - TGTGCCAGCAGTTACTTAGGGACACTTTGGGATTCTGAAGCTTTCTTT CASSYLGTLWDSEAFF
TRBJ2-3 once TRBV7-3 TRBD2 TGTGCCAGCAGCCATAGCGGGGCTCGGGGAGATACGCAGTATTTT CASSHSGARGDTQYF
TRBJ1-5 - TRBV10-3 - TGTGCCATCAGAGAACAGGGTCCTGGGAATCAGCCCCAGCATTTT CAIREQGPGNQPQHF
TRBJ1-4 - TRBV4-3 TRBD1 TGCGCCAGCAGCCAAGGGGGGACAGATAATGAAAAACTGTTTTTT CASSQGGTDNEKLFF